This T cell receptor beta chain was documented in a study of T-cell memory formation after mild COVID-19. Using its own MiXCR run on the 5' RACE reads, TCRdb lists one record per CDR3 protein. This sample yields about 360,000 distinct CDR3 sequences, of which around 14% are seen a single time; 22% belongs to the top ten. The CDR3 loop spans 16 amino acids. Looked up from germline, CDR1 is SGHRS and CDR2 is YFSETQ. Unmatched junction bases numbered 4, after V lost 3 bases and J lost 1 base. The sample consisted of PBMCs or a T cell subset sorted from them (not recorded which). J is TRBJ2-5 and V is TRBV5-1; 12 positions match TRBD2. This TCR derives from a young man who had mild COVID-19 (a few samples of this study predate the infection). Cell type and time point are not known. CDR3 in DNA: TGCGCCAGCAGCTCGCTGACTAGCGGGGGCCAAGAGACCCAGTACTTC. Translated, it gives CASSSLTSGGQETQYF. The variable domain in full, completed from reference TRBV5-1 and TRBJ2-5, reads KAGVTQTPRYLIKTRGQQVTLSCSPISGHRSVSWYQQTPGQGLQFLFEYFSETQRNKGNFPGRFSGRQFSNSRSEMNVSTLELGDSALYLCASSSLTSGGQETQYFGPGTRLLVL.